The 20 T cell receptor beta chains below were found in one sample sequenced in a study of OX40 agonist ivuxolimab in advanced cancers. TCRdb keeps only in-frame clones here, not all; method: immunoSEQ multiplex PCR. The sample includes some 18,000 clones, around 82% of them seen just once. The sequenced sample was CD4+ or CD8+ T cells sorted from blood, obtained in a trial of the OX40 agonist ivuxolimab. The source is an adult with an advanced solid tumor such as melanoma, head and neck, liver or kidney cancer.

The genes are TRBV5-1 and TRBJ2-1, with 7 bases aligning to TRBD2. The CDR3 is made up of 14 amino acids. The V gene's germline CDR1 is SGHRS and CDR2 YFSETQ. J gave up 5 bases and V 7 bases, and 9 bases lay outside the gene matches. The CDR3 reads CASALGAGNNEQFF. DNA of the CDR3: TGCGCCAGCGCATTGGGAGCGGGGAACAATGAGCAGTTCTTC.

This rearrangement joins TRBV9 to TRBJ2-7; D remains unclear. Germline CDR1 is SGDLS and CDR2 is YYNGEE. The CDR3 extends over 14 amino acids. V dropped 4 bases and J dropped 5 bases, with 16 bases sitting between them. Here the CDR3 DNA reads TGTGCCAGCAGCCCAGGCCACCAGTCCAACGAGCAGTACTTC. It encodes CASSPGHQSNEQYF.

The rearrangement links TRBV9 to TRBJ2-3; no reliable D call. The germline V and J ends were trimmed by 0 bases and 5 bases, with 4 bases remaining between them. CDR1 and CDR2 (germline): SGDLS, YYNGEE. The CDR3 extends over 12 amino acids. The CDR3: CASSVVEDTQYF. In DNA, the CDR3 is TGTGCCAGCAGCGTAGTAGAAGATACGCAGTATTTT.

Judged by abundance, this clone is medium-sized (0.01 to 0.1%). The chain combines TRBV28 with TRBJ1-2; weak D call: TRBD1 (5 bases). CDR3 size: 14 residues. CDR1 and CDR2 from the germline V gene are MDHEN and SYDVKM. V was cut by 5 bases and J by 3 bases, with 13 bases left in between. This CDR3 is CASSPRGDHYGYTF. The DNA for the CDR3 is TGTGCCAGCAGTCCTCGGGGGGACCACTATGGCTACACCTTC.

Concerning this clone: Since a far larger clone is one base different, this is likely a read error. The V and J genes are TRBV11-2 and TRBJ2-3; no reliable D call. The CDR3 runs 11 residues. Trimming cost V 3 bases and J 2 bases, with 0 bases left between them. Germline values: CDR1 SGHAT, CDR2 FQNNGV. The CDR3 DNA is TGTGCCAGCAGCTTCACAGATACGCAGTATTTT. Protein: CASSFTDTQYF.

The chain is built from TRBV7-9 and TRBJ1-4, with a tentative D call TRBD1 (6 bases). CDR3 length: 14 residues. The V and J ends lost 6 bases and 8 bases respectively, with 16 bases between them. In germline, CDR1 is SEHNR, CDR2 FQNEAQ (reference sequence). For the CDR3, the DNA is TGTGCCAGCAGACACCAGGGGTATGAGGAAAAACTGTTTTTT. Translating gives CASRHQGYEEKLFF. The whole variable domain, remainder taken from reference TRBV7-9 and TRBJ1-4, is DTGVSQNPRHKITKRGQNVTFRCDPISEHNRLYWYRQTLGQGPEFLTYFQNEAQLEKSRLLSDRFSAERPKGSFSTLEIQRTEQGDSAMYLCASRHQGYEEKLFFGSGTQLSVL.

This clone was detected only a few times. The chain couples TRBV9 to TRBJ2-1; the match to TRBD2 covers 10 bases. Germline V gene data show CDR1 as SGDLS and CDR2 as YYNGEE. Trimming cost V 3 bases and J 3 bases; bases outside gene matches: 6. The CDR3 sequence is 16 residues long. The CDR3 sequence is CASSDGTSGDYNEQFF. The CDR3 nucleotides are TGTGCCAGCAGCGATGGAACTAGCGGGGACTACAATGAGCAGTTCTTC.

This chain connects TRBV30 to TRBJ1-2, with D perhaps TRBD1 (6 bases). Looked up from germline, CDR1 is GTSNPN and CDR2 is SVGIG (reference sequence). V gave up 3 bases and J gave up 6 bases, with 14 bases separating them. CDR3 length: 13 residues. The chain's CDR3 is CAWSGGRGNGYTF. Written as DNA, the CDR3 is TGTGCCTGGAGCGGGGGAAGGGGGAATGGCTACACCTTC.

The chain joins TRBV16 to TRBJ1-2; TRBD1 matches 9 bases. V dropped 3 bases and J dropped 0; count of bases not matched to a gene: 5. The CDR3 extends over 16 amino acids. The germline V gene encodes CDR1 KGHSY and CDR2 FQNENV. This CDR3 reads CASSHQTGGPNYGYTF. CDR3 bases: TGTGCCAGCAGCCATCAGACAGGGGGTCCTAACTATGGCTACACCTTC.

V and J are TRBV27 and TRBJ2-7, with D perhaps matching TRBD1 or TRBD2 (6 bases each). Per germline, CDR1 MNHEY and CDR2 SMNVEV (reference sequence). This CDR3 has 13 residues. Deletions cut 6 bases from V and 3 bases from J, with 12 bases between. CDR3 in DNA: TGTGCCAGCAGGAAGGGGGGAGACTACGAGCAGTACTTC. This codes for CASRKGGDYEQYF.

This clone has a single count. V is TRBV5-1 and J is TRBJ2-1; no firm D call. The CDR3 is 17 residues long. Trimming removed 3 bases at V and 0 bases at J, with 16 bases between. Germline V gives CDR1 SGHRS, CDR2 YFSETQ. This CDR3 reads CASSSPAGRSSYNEQFF. In DNA form, the CDR3 reads TGCGCCAGCAGCTCCCCTGCAGGCCGGAGCTCCTACAATGAGCAGTTCTTC.

The rearrangement joins TRBV10-1 to TRBJ2-5; D is perhaps TRBD1 (5 bases). CDR1 is WNHNN and CDR2 is SYGVQD in the germline V gene (reference sequence). Trimming removed 0 bases at V and 5 bases at J, with 10 bases between. This CDR3 has 14 amino acids. The CDR3 protein is CASSESRWGETQYF. For the CDR3, the DNA is TGCGCCAGCAGTGAGTCGCGGTGGGGCGAGACCCAGTACTTC.

V is TRBV2 and J is TRBJ1-5, with 9 bases lining up with TRBD1. The germline gives CDR1 SNHLY, CDR2 FYNNEI. The ends lost 6 bases at V and 4 bases at J; junction bases unmatched: 7. This CDR3 region has 15 residues. The CDR3 DNA is TGTGCCAGCAGACTACAGGGGGCATCGAATCAGCCCCAGCATTTT. Translating gives CASRLQGASNQPQHF.

This clone was seen a few times. The V call is TRBV7-2, the J call TRBJ2-7, with D unclear. Germline lookup yields CDR1 SGHTA and CDR2 FQGNSA. Trimming took off 1 base at V and 6 bases at J, with 13 bases between the two ends. CDR3 length equals 14 residues. Here the CDR3 DNA reads TGTGCCAGCAGCTTAGAACCCAAGGGCACCGAGCAGTACTTC. It is translated as CASSLEPKGTEQYF.

This chain joins TRBV10-2 and TRBJ1-4; maybe TRBD1 (6 bases). CDR3 size: 14 residues. Germline V gene sequence: CDR1 WSHSY, CDR2 SAAADI. The ends were cut back, 6 bases at V and 6 bases at J, with 14 bases in the middle. The CDR3 DNA sequence: TGCGCCAGCAGCAACAGGGATGCCGATGAAAAACTGTTTTTT. Translation gives CASSNRDADEKLFF.

The gene calls are TRBV6-1 and TRBJ2-7; D is undetermined. V was trimmed by 10 bases and J by 6 bases, leaving 16 bases between them. Germline CDR1 and CDR2: MNHNS and SASEGT. The CDR3 contains 12 residues. This CDR3 is CATRIGFGEQYF. CDR3 in DNA: TGTGCCACCAGGATAGGGTTTGGCGAGCAGTACTTC.

This clone occurred a few times. The CDR3 DNA reads TGTGCCAGCAGCTTAGTAGGCAGGGGCTACGAGCAGTACTTC. Translated, it gives CASSLVGRGYEQYF. V is TRBV11-1 and J is TRBJ2-7; perhaps TRBD1 as D (6 bases). CDR1 is SGHAT, CDR2 FQDESV, per germline (reference sequence). The CDR3 contains 14 residues. Trimming stripped 1 base from V and 3 bases from J, with 10 bases between.

CDR3 loop: CASSLRTEHTGELFF. For the CDR3, the DNA is TGTGCCAGCAGTTTGAGGACAGAACACACCGGGGAGCTGTTTTTT. V and J are TRBV27 and TRBJ2-2; D perhaps matches TRBD1 (6 bases). The germline V gene has CDR1 MNHEY and CDR2 SMNVEV (reference sequence). V shed 3 bases and J shed 3 bases, with 11 bases lying between them. The CDR3 totals 15 residues.

This clone was counted only a few times. This chain uses TRBV7-4 with TRBJ1-5, with D possibly being TRBD1 (5 bases). The germline V gene encodes CDR1 SGHVT and CDR2 SQSDAQ. The V and J ends lost 5 bases and 6 bases respectively, with 8 bases between them. The CDR3 covers 12 residues. CDR3 residues: CASSAGSQPQHF. The CDR3 DNA follows: TGTGCCAGCAGCGCAGGGAGTCAGCCCCAGCATTTT.

V is TRBV4-1 and J is TRBJ2-7; no clear D. The CDR3 spans 16 residues. From germline, CDR1 is MGHRA and CDR2 YSYEKL. The ends were cut back, 0 bases at V and 0 bases at J, with 12 bases in the middle. CDR3 protein: CASSQDPLRSSYEQYF. The CDR3 nucleotides are TGCGCCAGCAGCCAAGATCCACTGAGGAGCTCCTACGAGCAGTACTTC.